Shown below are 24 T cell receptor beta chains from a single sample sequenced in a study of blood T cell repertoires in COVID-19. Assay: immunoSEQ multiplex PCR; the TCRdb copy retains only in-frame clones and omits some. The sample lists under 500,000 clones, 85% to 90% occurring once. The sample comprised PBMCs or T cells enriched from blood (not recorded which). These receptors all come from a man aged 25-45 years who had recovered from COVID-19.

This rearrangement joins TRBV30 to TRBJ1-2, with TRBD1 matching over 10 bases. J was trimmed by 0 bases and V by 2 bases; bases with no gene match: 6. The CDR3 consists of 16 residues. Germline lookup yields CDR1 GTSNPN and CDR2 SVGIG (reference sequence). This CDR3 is CAWSNRDRGANYGYTF. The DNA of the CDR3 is TGTGCCTGGAGTAACCGGGACAGGGGAGCTAACTATGGCTACACCTTC.

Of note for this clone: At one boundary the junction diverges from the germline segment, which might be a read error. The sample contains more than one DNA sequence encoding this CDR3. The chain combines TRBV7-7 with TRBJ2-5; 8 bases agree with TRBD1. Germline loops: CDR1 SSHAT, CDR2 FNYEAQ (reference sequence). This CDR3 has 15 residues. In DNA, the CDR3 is TGTGCTAGCAGCCGATCGACAGGGGTAGGGGAGACCCAGTACTTC. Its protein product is CASSRSTGVGETQYF.

The chain's CDR3 is CASNLAGVADTQYF. The CDR3 DNA reads as TGTGCCAGTAACCTAGCGGGAGTAGCAGATACGCAGTATTTT. The chain joins TRBV19 to TRBJ2-3; 10 bases line up with TRBD2. Germline trimming cut 7 bases from V and 4 bases from J; bases unmatched to any gene: 5. This CDR3 is built from 14 residues. CDR1 is LNHDA, CDR2 SQIVND, per germline (reference sequence).

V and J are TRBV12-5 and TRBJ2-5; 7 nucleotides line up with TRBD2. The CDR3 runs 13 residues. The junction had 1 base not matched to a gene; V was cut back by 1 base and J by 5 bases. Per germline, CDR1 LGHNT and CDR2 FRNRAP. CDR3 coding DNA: TGTGCTAGTGGTTTGGGAGCGGGGGAGACCCAGTACTTC. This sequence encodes CASGLGAGETQYF.

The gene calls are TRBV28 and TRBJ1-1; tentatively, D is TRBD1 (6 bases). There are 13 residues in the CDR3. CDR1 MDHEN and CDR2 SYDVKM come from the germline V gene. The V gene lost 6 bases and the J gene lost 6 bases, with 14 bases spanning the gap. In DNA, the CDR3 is TGTGCCAGCAGACAGGGAGGGAGGGCTGAAGCTTTCTTT. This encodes CASRQGGRAEAFF.

CDR3 sequence (DNA): TGTGCCAGCAGTTTAAGGGGTATCCTCGGTAATGAGCAGTTCTTC. Its translation: CASSLRGILGNEQFF. This chain links TRBV28 with TRBJ2-1; a weak D match, TRBD1 (5 bases). The V and J ends lost 2 bases and 7 bases respectively, with 15 bases between them. The CDR3 runs to 15 residues. CDR1 and CDR2 (germline): MDHEN, SYDVKM. The entire variable domain, with the rest obtained from reference TRBV28 and TRBJ2-1, is as follows: DVKVTQSSRYLVKRTGEKVFLECVQDMDHENMFWYRQDPGLGLRLIYFSYDVKMKEKGDIPEGYSVSREKKERFSLILESASTNQTSMYLCASSLRGILGNEQFFGPGTRLTVL.

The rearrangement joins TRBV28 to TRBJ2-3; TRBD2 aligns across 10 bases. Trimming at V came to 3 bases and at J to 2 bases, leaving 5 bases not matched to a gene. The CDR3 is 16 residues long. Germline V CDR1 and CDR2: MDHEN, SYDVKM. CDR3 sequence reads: CASSFASGGHTDTQYF. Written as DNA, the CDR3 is TGTGCCAGCAGTTTCGCTAGCGGGGGACACACAGATACGCAGTATTTT. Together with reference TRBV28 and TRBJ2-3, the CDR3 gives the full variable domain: DVKVTQSSRYLVKRTGEKVFLECVQDMDHENMFWYRQDPGLGLRLIYFSYDVKMKEKGDIPEGYSVSREKKERFSLILESASTNQTSMYLCASSFASGGHTDTQYFGPGTRLTVL.

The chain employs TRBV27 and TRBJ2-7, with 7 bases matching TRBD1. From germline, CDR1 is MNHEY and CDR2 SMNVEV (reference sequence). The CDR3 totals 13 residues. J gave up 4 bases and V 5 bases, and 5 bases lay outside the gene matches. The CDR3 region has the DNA TGTGCCAGCAGTAAGGGACAGCATTACGAGCAGTACTTC. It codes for CASSKGQHYEQYF.

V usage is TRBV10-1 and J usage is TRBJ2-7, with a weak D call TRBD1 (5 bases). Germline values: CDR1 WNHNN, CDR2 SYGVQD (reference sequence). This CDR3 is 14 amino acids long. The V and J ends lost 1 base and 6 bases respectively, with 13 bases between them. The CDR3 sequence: CASSEYQGSSEQYF. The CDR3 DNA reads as TGCGCCAGCAGTGAGTACCAGGGTTCTTCCGAGCAGTACTTC.

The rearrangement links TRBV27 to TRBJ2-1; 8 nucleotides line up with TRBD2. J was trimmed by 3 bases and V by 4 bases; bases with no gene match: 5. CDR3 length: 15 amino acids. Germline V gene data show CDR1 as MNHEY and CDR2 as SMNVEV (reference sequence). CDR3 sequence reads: CASSSPGLVYNEQFF. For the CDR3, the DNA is TGTGCCAGCAGTTCGCCGGGACTAGTCTACAATGAGCAGTTCTTC.

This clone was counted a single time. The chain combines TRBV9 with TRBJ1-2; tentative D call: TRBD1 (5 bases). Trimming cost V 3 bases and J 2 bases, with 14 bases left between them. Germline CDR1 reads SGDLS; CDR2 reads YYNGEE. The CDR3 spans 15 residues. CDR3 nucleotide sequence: TGTGCCAGCAGCGAGGGGATCGAGGTGAACTATGGCTACACCTTC. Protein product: CASSEGIEVNYGYTF.

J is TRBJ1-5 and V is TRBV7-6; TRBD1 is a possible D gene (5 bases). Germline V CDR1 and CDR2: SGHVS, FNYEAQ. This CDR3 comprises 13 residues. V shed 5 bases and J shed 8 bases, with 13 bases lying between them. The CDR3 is CASSAQGGEPQHF. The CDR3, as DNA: TGTGCCAGCAGCGCGCAGGGAGGCGAGCCCCAGCATTTT.

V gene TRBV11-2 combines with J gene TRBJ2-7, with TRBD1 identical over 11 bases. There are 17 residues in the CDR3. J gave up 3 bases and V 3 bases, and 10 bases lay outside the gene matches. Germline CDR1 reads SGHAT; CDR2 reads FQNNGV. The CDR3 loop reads CASSLRGPGTGGYEQYF. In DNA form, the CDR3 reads TGTGCCAGCAGCTTGAGAGGGCCTGGGACAGGGGGCTACGAGCAGTACTTC.

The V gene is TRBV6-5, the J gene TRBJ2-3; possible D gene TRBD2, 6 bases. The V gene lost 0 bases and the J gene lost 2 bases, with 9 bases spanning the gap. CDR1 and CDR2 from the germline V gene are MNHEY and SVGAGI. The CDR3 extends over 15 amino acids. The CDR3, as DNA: TGTGCCAGCAGTTACTCGAGGGACTTCACAGATACGCAGTATTTT. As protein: CASSYSRDFTDTQYF.

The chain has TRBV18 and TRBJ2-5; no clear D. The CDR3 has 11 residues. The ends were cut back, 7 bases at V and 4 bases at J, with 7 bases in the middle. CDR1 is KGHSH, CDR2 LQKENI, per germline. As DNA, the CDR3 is TGTGCCAGCTTTTCAGGAGAGACCCAGTACTTC. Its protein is CASFSGETQYF.

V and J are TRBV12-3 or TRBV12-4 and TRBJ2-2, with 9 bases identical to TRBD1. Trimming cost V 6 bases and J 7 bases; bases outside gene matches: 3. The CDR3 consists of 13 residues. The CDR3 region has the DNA TGTGCCAGCAGACCGACAGGGGGCGGGGAGCTGTTTTTT. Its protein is CASRPTGGGELFF.

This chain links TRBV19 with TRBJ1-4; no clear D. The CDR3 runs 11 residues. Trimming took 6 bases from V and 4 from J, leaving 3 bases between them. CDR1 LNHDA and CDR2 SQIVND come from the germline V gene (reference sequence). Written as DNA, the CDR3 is TGTGCCAGTAGCCTTAATGAAAAACTGTTTTTT. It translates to CASSLNEKLFF.

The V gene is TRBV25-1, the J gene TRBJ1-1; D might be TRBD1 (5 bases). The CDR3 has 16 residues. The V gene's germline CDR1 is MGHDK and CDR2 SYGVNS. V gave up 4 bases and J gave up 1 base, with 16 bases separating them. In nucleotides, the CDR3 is TGTGCCAGCAGTGGGGGAGGGGAGACACCGAACACTGAAGCTTTCTTT. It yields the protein CASSGGGETPNTEAFF.

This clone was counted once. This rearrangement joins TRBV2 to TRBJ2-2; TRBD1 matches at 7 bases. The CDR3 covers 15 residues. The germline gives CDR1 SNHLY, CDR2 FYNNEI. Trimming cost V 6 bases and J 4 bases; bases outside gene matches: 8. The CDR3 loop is CASSTDRDSTGELFF. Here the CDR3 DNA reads TGTGCCAGCAGCACTGACCGGGACAGCACCGGGGAGCTGTTTTTT.

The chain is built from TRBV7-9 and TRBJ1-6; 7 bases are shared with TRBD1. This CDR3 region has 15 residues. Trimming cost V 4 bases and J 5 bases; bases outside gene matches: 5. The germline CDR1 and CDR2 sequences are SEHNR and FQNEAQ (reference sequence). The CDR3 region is CASSSQGPDNSPLHF. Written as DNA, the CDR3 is TGTGCCAGCAGCTCACAGGGGCCGGATAATTCACCCCTCCACTTT.

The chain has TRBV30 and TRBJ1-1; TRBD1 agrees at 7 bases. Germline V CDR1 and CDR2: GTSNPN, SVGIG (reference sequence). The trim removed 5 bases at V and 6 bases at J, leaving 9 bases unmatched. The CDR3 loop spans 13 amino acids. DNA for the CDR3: TGTGCCTGGGCTGAGGACAGGTACGCTGAAGCTTTCTTT. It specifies CAWAEDRYAEAFF. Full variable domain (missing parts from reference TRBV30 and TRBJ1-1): SQTIHQWPATLVQPVGSPLSLECTVEGTSNPNLYWYRQAAGRGLQLLFYSVGIGQISSEVPQNLSASRPQDRQFILSSKKLLLSDSGFYLCAWAEDRYAEAFFGQGTRLTVV.

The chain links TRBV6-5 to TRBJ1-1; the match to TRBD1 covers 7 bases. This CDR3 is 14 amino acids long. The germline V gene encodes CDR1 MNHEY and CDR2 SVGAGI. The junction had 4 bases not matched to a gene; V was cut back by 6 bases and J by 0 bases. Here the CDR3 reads CASRQGHLNTEAFF. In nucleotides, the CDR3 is TGTGCCAGCAGACAGGGGCACTTGAACACTGAAGCTTTCTTT.

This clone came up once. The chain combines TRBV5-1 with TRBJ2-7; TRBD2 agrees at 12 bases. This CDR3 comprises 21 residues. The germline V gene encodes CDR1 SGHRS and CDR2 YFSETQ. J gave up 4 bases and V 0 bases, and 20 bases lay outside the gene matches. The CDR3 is CASSLGTSGTLMASRKYEQYF. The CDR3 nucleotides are TGCGCCAGCAGCTTGGGGACTAGCGGGACCCTGATGGCTTCCCGTAAATACGAGCAGTACTTC. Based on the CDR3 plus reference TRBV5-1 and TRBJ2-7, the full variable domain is KAGVTQTPRYLIKTRGQQVTLSCSPISGHRSVSWYQQTPGQGLQFLFEYFSETQRNKGNFPGRFSGRQFSNSRSEMNVSTLELGDSALYLCASSLGTSGTLMASRKYEQYFGPGTRLTVT.

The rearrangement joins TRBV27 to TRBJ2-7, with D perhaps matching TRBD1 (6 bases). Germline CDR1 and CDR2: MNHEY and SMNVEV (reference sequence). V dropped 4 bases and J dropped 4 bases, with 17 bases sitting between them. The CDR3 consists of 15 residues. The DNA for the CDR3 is TGTGCCAGCAGTTGGGACACCAGGTTTAATTACGAGCAGTACTTC. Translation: CASSWDTRFNYEQYF.